These T cell receptor beta chains were read from a single sample in a study of cytomegalovirus exposure and HLA in healthy donors. TCRdb's table, derived via immunoSEQ multiplex PCR, lists solely in-frame clones and lacks some. This table has roughly 200,000 clones, 70% to 80% appearing once. Specimen: PBMCs. These receptors all come from a woman in her twenties or thirties in good health and CMV-seropositive. CDR3s include the opening cysteine and the closing phenylalanine or tryptophan. D genes are given only for firm matches. Some rows mark clone size as missing; the rest say once, few, many or name a class of expanded clone.

clone size: .; J gene: TRBJ2-1; V gene: TRBV15; D gene: TRBD2; CDR3 protein: CATSLGTSGRLEAEQFF; CDR3 DNA: TGTGCCACCAGCTTAGGGACTAGCGGGAGGCTAGAGGCTGAGCAGTTCTTC
clone size: .; J gene: TRBJ1-4; V gene: TRBV30; D gene: .; CDR3 protein: CAWSPGGLEKLFF; CDR3 DNA: TGTGCCTGGAGTCCAGGAGGGTTGGAAAAACTGTTTTTT
clone size: .; J gene: TRBJ2-5; V gene: TRBV21-1; D gene: .; CDR3 protein: CASSKGHLADVQETQYF; CDR3 DNA: TGTGCCAGCAGCAAAGGCCATCTGGCAGATGTCCAAGAGACCCAGTACTTC
clone size: .; J gene: TRBJ1-1; V gene: TRBV30; D gene: .; CDR3 protein: CARTDRLNTEAFF; CDR3 DNA: TGTGCCCGAACTGACAGATTGAACACTGAAGCTTTCTTT
clone size: .; J gene: TRBJ1-1; V gene: TRBV5-1; D gene: .; CDR3 protein: CASSVGVLGHTEAFF; CDR3 DNA: TGCGCCAGCAGCGTAGGGGTTTTGGGGCACACTGAAGCTTTCTTT
clone size: once; J gene: TRBJ2-3; V gene: TRBV11-3; D gene: TRBD1; CDR3 protein: CASSFRQGAPDTQYF; CDR3 DNA: TGTGCCAGCAGCTTTAGACAGGGGGCCCCAGATACGCAGTATTTT
clone size: .; J gene: TRBJ1-4; V gene: TRBV25-1; D gene: TRBD1; CDR3 protein: CASSDLQGIYEKLFF; CDR3 DNA: TGTGCCAGCAGTGACTTACAGGGGATATATGAAAAACTGTTTTTT
clone size: .; J gene: TRBJ1-5; V gene: TRBV2; D gene: TRBD1; CDR3 protein: CTSSEAQTGEDQPQHF; CDR3 DNA: TGTACCAGCAGTGAAGCGCAGACAGGGGAGGATCAGCCCCAGCATTTT
clone size: .; J gene: TRBJ2-5; V gene: TRBV5-1; D gene: TRBD1; CDR3 protein: CASSTGTGRLGETQYF; CDR3 DNA: TGCGCCAGCAGCACCGGGACAGGGAGGCTTGGAGAGACCCAGTACTTC
clone size: .; J gene: TRBJ2-7; V gene: TRBV6-5; D gene: TRBD1; CDR3 protein: CASSPGQGTYEQYF; CDR3 DNA: TGTGCCAGCAGCCCTGGACAGGGAACCTACGAGCAGTACTTC
clone size: .; J gene: TRBJ1-2; V gene: TRBV5-3; D gene: .; CDR3 protein: CARSLPGGRYTF; CDR3 DNA: TGTGCCAGAAGCTTACCTGGAGGGCGCTACACCTTC
clone size: once; J gene: TRBJ1-5; V gene: TRBV10-3; D gene: TRBD1; CDR3 protein: CATGTGGDQPQHF; CDR3 DNA: TGTGCCACCGGGACAGGGGGGGATCAGCCCCAGCATTTT
clone size: .; J gene: TRBJ2-5; V gene: TRBV25-1; D gene: TRBD1; CDR3 protein: CASSERGQGLQETQYF; CDR3 DNA: TGTGCCAGCAGTGAGCGGGGACAGGGCCTACAAGAGACCCAGTACTTC
clone size: .; J gene: TRBJ1-5; V gene: TRBV2; D gene: .; CDR3 protein: CASHPQANQPQHF; CDR3 DNA: TGTGCCAGCCACCCCCAAGCCAATCAGCCCCAGCATTTT
clone size: .; J gene: TRBJ1-6; V gene: TRBV5-1; D gene: .; CDR3 protein: CASSRRDPGGAPLHF; CDR3 DNA: TGCGCCAGCAGCCGGAGGGACCCCGGAGGGGCACCCCTCCACTTT
clone size: .; J gene: TRBJ1-1; V gene: TRBV2; D gene: TRBD1; CDR3 protein: CASSERGRGAFF; CDR3 DNA: TGTGCCAGCAGTGAAAGGGGGCGCGGAGCTTTCTTT
clone size: .; J gene: TRBJ2-1; V gene: TRBV18; D gene: .; CDR3 protein: CASSPSSLGGNEQFF; CDR3 DNA: TGTGCCAGCTCACCCTCTTCTCTCGGGGGCAATGAGCAGTTCTTC